A single sample is the source of the 3 T cell receptor beta chains below, sequenced in a study of CD8 T cells in Susac syndrome. An input of about 0.45 to 1 ug of RNA was subjected to reverse transcription using random hexamers. TCRdb used MiXCR to reprocess the immunoSEQ multiplex PCR reads, holding one entry per CDR3 protein. The table lists some 130,000 distinct CDR3 sequences, around 93% of them singletons, with approximately 0.17% in the top ten. Sequenced material: CD8+ T cells from PBMCs. The receptors originated from a human donor with Susac syndrome.

The gene calls are TRBV30 and TRBJ2-2; the D is unclear. This CDR3 has 13 amino acids. CDR1 and CDR2 (germline): GTSNPN, SVGIG (reference sequence). Trimming shortened V by 1 base and J by 7 bases, and 10 bases separated the two germline ends. This CDR3 reads CAWSAMGNGELFF. The CDR3 nucleotides are TGTGCCTGGAGTGCTATGGGCAACGGGGAGCTGTTTTTT.

V gene TRBV9 combines with J gene TRBJ1-3; D uncertain. The germline V gene encodes CDR1 SGDLS and CDR2 YYNGEE. The CDR3 totals 12 residues. The ends were cut back, 2 bases at V and 4 bases at J, with 4 bases in the middle. The CDR3 here is CASSVDGNTIYF. In DNA form, the CDR3 reads TGTGCCAGCAGCGTGGACGGAAACACCATATATTTT.

CDR3 nucleotide sequence: TGTGCCAGCAGTGACGCCGGGGATTCAGATACGCAGTATTTT. It encodes CASSDAGDSDTQYF. The J gene is TRBJ2-3, the V gene TRBV9; maybe TRBD2 (5 bases). Germline V CDR1 and CDR2: SGDLS, YYNGEE. V was shortened by 5 bases and J by 4 bases, with 14 bases between the two germline ends. The CDR3 contains 14 residues.